Following are 24 T cell receptor beta chains from one sample sequenced in a study of T cell responses to AZD1222 COVID-19 vaccine. Profiling relied on immunoSEQ multiplex PCR, and the TCRdb table lists in-frame clones only, not all of them. This table has about 110,000 clones, around 87% appearing once. Material: peripheral blood, obtained on day 0 of AZD1222 vaccination. All receptors derive from an adult in good health.

This clone was counted only a few times. The chain joins TRBV7-9 to TRBJ2-7; D may be TRBD1 or TRBD2 (5 bases each). The CDR3 spans 15 residues. Trimming took 2 bases from V and 6 from J, leaving 17 bases between them. Germline V gene sequence: CDR1 SEHNR, CDR2 FQNEAQ (reference sequence). The CDR3: CASSLMGDVFIEQYF. The CDR3, as DNA: TGTGCCAGCAGCTTAATGGGGGATGTCTTCATCGAGCAGTACTTC.

J is TRBJ1-1 and V is TRBV12-3 or TRBV12-4, with a possible D match to TRBD1 (5 bases). This CDR3 is built from 12 residues. V was cut by 6 bases and J by 4 bases, with 9 bases left in between. The CDR3 DNA sequence: TGTGCCAGCAGCGATGGGGGCACTGAAGCTTTCTTT. It yields the protein CASSDGGTEAFF.

The V call is TRBV2, the J call TRBJ1-6; a possible D gene is TRBD1 (5 bases). The length of the CDR3 is 14 residues. Between the trimmed V and J ends, which lost 8 bases and 7 bases, there was a span of 15 bases. Germline V gene lookup returns CDR1 SNHLY and CDR2 FYNNEI. Here the CDR3 reads CASGTGVGNSPLHF. The CDR3 DNA reads as TGTGCCAGCGGTACGGGGGTGGGCAATTCACCCCTCCACTTT. The complete variable domain, with remaining parts taken from reference TRBV2 and TRBJ1-6, reads EPEVTQTPSHQVTQMGQEVILRCVPISNHLYFYWYRQILGQKVEFLVSFYNNEISEKSEIFDDQFSVERPDGSNFTLKIRSTKLEDSAMYFCASGTGVGNSPLHFGNGTRLTVT.

The chain recombines TRBV3-1 (or the pseudogene TRBV3-2) with TRBJ2-7; the match to TRBD1 covers 9 bases. V was pared by 4 bases and J by 3 bases, with 10 bases of the junction left unmatched. The CDR3 is made up of 16 amino acids. CDR1 is LGHDT, CDR2 YNNKEL, per germline (reference sequence). The CDR3 here is CASSRGSMGQGYEQYF. Written as DNA, the CDR3 is TGTGCCAGCAGCCGGGGCTCCATGGGACAGGGCTACGAGCAGTACTTC.

The J gene is TRBJ1-2, the V gene TRBV4-2, with no clear D. The V gene's germline CDR1 is LGHNA and CDR2 YNFKEQ. Trimming shortened V by 0 bases and J by 4 bases, and 12 bases separated the two germline ends. This CDR3 region has 15 residues. The CDR3 sequence is CASSQEGRSLYGYTF. For the CDR3, the DNA is TGTGCCAGCAGCCAAGAAGGCAGATCTCTCTATGGCTACACCTTC.

The CDR3 loop is CASSLNGINQPQHF. DNA of the CDR3: TGTGCCAGCAGTTTGAACGGCATCAATCAGCCCCAGCATTTT. V usage is TRBV27 and J usage is TRBJ1-5; D gene ambiguous. Germline V gives CDR1 MNHEY, CDR2 SMNVEV (reference sequence). V lost 3 bases to trimming and J lost 3 bases, with 9 bases between them. The CDR3 spans 14 residues.

The gene calls are TRBV2 and TRBJ2-1; D possibly matches TRBD1 or TRBD2 (7 bases each). Per germline, CDR1 SNHLY and CDR2 FYNNEI. CDR3 length: 13 amino acids. V was trimmed by 8 bases and J by 6 bases, leaving 14 bases between them. The CDR3 DNA reads TGTGCCAGCCACAGGGAGGGGGCCAATGAGCAGTTCTTC. This translates into CASHREGANEQFF.

The V gene is TRBV5-6, the J gene TRBJ2-5; 13 nucleotides match TRBD2. CDR3 size: 18 residues. V trimming: 5 bases; J trimming: 1 base; junction bases outside the gene matches: 11. Germline CDR1 SGHDT, CDR2 YYEEEE. CDR3 loop: CASSTLTSGGTFQETQYF. The CDR3 DNA reads as TGTGCCAGCAGTACCCTGACTAGCGGGGGGACCTTCCAAGAGACCCAGTACTTC.

The chain is built from TRBV6-5 and TRBJ1-4, with D uncertain. This CDR3 is built from 14 residues. The V end lost 8 bases, the J end lost 8 bases, and 18 bases lay between the germline ends. Germline V lookup: CDR1 MNHEY, CDR2 SVGAGI. The CDR3 sequence: CASRENSSPEKLFF. CDR3 coding DNA: TGTGCCAGCCGGGAAAACAGCAGCCCAGAAAAACTGTTTTTT.

The chain employs TRBV4-1 and TRBJ1-6; weak D call: TRBD1 (6 bases). V gave up 3 bases and J gave up 7 bases, with 10 bases separating them. CDR3 size: 14 residues. CDR1 is MGHRA, CDR2 YSYEKL, per germline. CDR3 coding DNA: TGCGCCAGCAGCCACCCTGGACAGAATTCACCCCTCCACTTT. Translating gives CASSHPGQNSPLHF.

The chain recombines TRBV5-4 with TRBJ1-1; a weak D match, TRBD1 (5 bases). V was cut by 6 bases and J by 1 base, with 16 bases left in between. Germline CDR1 and CDR2: SGHNT and YYREEE (reference sequence). The CDR3 runs 15 residues. In nucleotides, the CDR3 is TGTGCCAGCACCAAGACAGTGACGGGGAACACTGAAGCTTTCTTT. Amino acid sequence: CASTKTVTGNTEAFF. The full variable domain, completed using reference TRBV5-4 and TRBJ1-1, is ETGVTQSPTHLIKTRGQQVTLRCSSQSGHNTVSWYQQALGQGPQFIFQYYREEENGRGNFPPRFSGLQFPNYSSELNVNALELDDSALYLCASTKTVTGNTEAFFGQGTRLTVV.

The chain couples TRBV9 to TRBJ1-1, with D possibly being TRBD1 (5 bases). V lost 0 bases and J 6 bases, leaving 18 bases between the germline ends. Germline V gene sequence: CDR1 SGDLS, CDR2 YYNGEE. The CDR3 spans 16 residues. The CDR3 sequence: CASSVGGLGGTAEAFF. CDR3 DNA sequence: TGTGCCAGCAGCGTAGGAGGTTTGGGGGGTACGGCTGAAGCTTTCTTT.

The chain links TRBV5-4 to TRBJ2-7, with a tentative D call TRBD1 (5 bases). This CDR3 spans 14 amino acids. V was shortened by 1 base and J by 7 bases, with 15 bases between the two germline ends. Germline CDR1 and CDR2: SGHNT and YYREEE (reference sequence). Here the CDR3 DNA reads TGTGCCAGCAGCTTGCGAGGACAACCGCCTGAGCAGTACTTC. It codes for CASSLRGQPPEQYF.

The rearrangement links TRBV5-5 to TRBJ1-3, with D hard to call. The length of the CDR3 is 14 residues. Germline CDR1 reads SGHKS; CDR2 reads YYEKEE (reference sequence). The germline V and J ends were trimmed by 0 bases and 3 bases, with 7 bases remaining between them. The CDR3 loop reads CASSLVGNGNTIYF. CDR3 nucleotides: TGTGCCAGCAGCTTGGTAGGGAATGGAAACACCATATATTTT.

V gene TRBV9 combines with J gene TRBJ2-7; D possibly corresponds to TRBD1 (6 bases). From germline, CDR1 is SGDLS and CDR2 YYNGEE. The CDR3 runs 15 residues. V was shortened by 0 bases and J by 2 bases, with 12 bases between the two germline ends. DNA of the CDR3: TGTGCCAGCAGCGTAGAAATGGGGGCAACCTACGAGCAGTACTTC. It codes for CASSVEMGATYEQYF.

The chain uses TRBV7-2 and TRBJ2-5, with D hard to call. CDR1 SGHTA and CDR2 FQGNSA come from the germline V gene. The CDR3 length is 11 residues. Trimming cost V 2 bases and J 9 bases, with 7 bases left between them. CDR3: CASSLRMAQYF. CDR3 in DNA: TGTGCCAGCAGCTTAAGGATGGCCCAGTACTTC.

The chain carries TRBV10-3 and TRBJ2-7; D remains ambiguous. The V end was cut by 3 bases, the J end by 0 bases, with 6 bases between. The CDR3 spans 13 residues. Germline assignment: CDR1 ENHRY and CDR2 SYGVKD. In nucleotides, the CDR3 is TGTGCCATCAGTGACGGAGTCTCCTACGAGCAGTACTTC. Translated: CAISDGVSYEQYF.

This chain joins TRBV2 and TRBJ2-1; D remains ambiguous. Trimming pared 0 bases from V and 4 bases from J, leaving 10 bases between. Germline values: CDR1 SNHLY, CDR2 FYNNEI. This CDR3 has 15 residues. DNA of the CDR3: TGTGCCAGCAGTGAAGCAGAACTAATTTACAATGAGCAGTTCTTC. Translated: CASSEAELIYNEQFF.

This chain links TRBV2 with TRBJ1-2, with D unresolved. This CDR3 comprises 12 residues. Trimming shortened V by 3 bases and J by 8 bases, and 10 bases separated the two germline ends. CDR1 is SNHLY, CDR2 FYNNEI, per germline. The chain's CDR3 is CASSDALRGYTF. CDR3 in DNA: TGTGCCAGCAGTGATGCCTTAAGGGGCTACACCTTC. Together with reference TRBV2 and TRBJ1-2, the CDR3 gives the full variable domain: EPEVTQTPSHQVTQMGQEVILRCVPISNHLYFYWYRQILGQKVEFLVSFYNNEISEKSEIFDDQFSVERPDGSNFTLKIRSTKLEDSAMYFCASSDALRGYTFGSGTRLTVV.

This clone showed up just once. The rearrangement joins TRBV2 to TRBJ1-5, with 9 bases identical to TRBD1. This CDR3 is built from 13 residues. V lost 5 bases to trimming and J lost 9 bases; unmatched junction nucleotides: 5. Germline CDR1 and CDR2: SNHLY and FYNNEI. The CDR3 coding sequence is TGTGCCAGCAGTAACAGGGGGCTATGGCCCCAGCATTTT. Encoded protein: CASSNRGLWPQHF. Based on the CDR3 plus reference TRBV2 and TRBJ1-5, the full variable domain is EPEVTQTPSHQVTQMGQEVILRCVPISNHLYFYWYRQILGQKVEFLVSFYNNEISEKSEIFDDQFSVERPDGSNFTLKIRSTKLEDSAMYFCASSNRGLWPQHFGDGTRLSIL.

The chain uses TRBV4-1 and TRBJ2-3; 10 bases agree with TRBD2. Unmatched junction bases numbered 5, after V lost 2 bases and J lost 3 bases. The CDR3 length is 16 residues. The germline CDR1 and CDR2 sequences are MGHRA and YSYEKL. The CDR3 region is CASSQFSGGWTDTQYF. DNA of the CDR3: TGCGCCAGCAGCCAATTTAGCGGGGGGTGGACAGATACGCAGTATTTT.

The J gene is TRBJ2-7, the V gene TRBV27; 9 bases are a match to TRBD1. J was trimmed by 6 bases and V by 7 bases; bases with no gene match: 25. This CDR3 is 19 amino acids long. The germline gives CDR1 MNHEY, CDR2 SMNVEV (reference sequence). CDR3 protein: CASNSRGSGQGGHGPEQYF. The CDR3 DNA sequence: TGTGCCAGCAATTCCCGAGGTTCGGGACAGGGAGGTCACGGGCCCGAGCAGTACTTC.

This clone was seen only once. V usage is TRBV5-6 and J usage is TRBJ1-1; D is unresolved. In germline, CDR1 is SGHDT, CDR2 YYEEEE. The CDR3 covers 14 residues. V dropped 2 bases and J dropped 4 bases, with 12 bases sitting between them. The CDR3, as DNA: TGTGCCAGCAGCTTATTTGGCAGTCGCACTGAAGCTTTCTTT. Residues: CASSLFGSRTEAFF.

V and J are TRBV14 and TRBJ1-1, with no clear D. The germline CDR1 and CDR2 sequences are SGHDN and FVKESK. The CDR3 consists of 15 residues. The V gene lost 2 bases and the J gene lost 1 base, with 11 bases spanning the gap. CDR3 residues: CASSQHWTENTEAFF. Written as DNA, the CDR3 is TGTGCCAGCAGCCAACATTGGACGGAGAACACTGAAGCTTTCTTT.